Listed here are 12 T cell receptor beta chains from one sample, sequenced in a study of blood T cell repertoires in COVID-19. Method: immunoSEQ multiplex PCR; TCRdb's copy keeps in-frame clones and lacks some. The top ten clones hold approximately 23% of a sample with 55,000 to 70,000 clones, around three quarters of them seen once. The sequencing sample was made of peripheral blood. The receptors come from a human donor in a cohort sampled during active COVID-19.

The count of this clone is one. V and J are TRBV6-5 and TRBJ1-5; D is undetermined. V shed 7 bases and J shed 0 bases, with 10 bases lying between them. In germline, CDR1 is MNHEY, CDR2 SVGAGI. This CDR3 spans 14 amino acids. The CDR3 reads CASTPQISNQPQHF. DNA for the CDR3: TGTGCCAGCACACCTCAGATTAGCAATCAGCCCCAGCATTTT.

A single count supports this clone. CDR3 protein: CASKSTEAGPGYTF. In DNA, the CDR3 is TGTGCCAGCAAAAGTACTGAGGCGGGACCTGGCTACACCTTC. The chain couples TRBV6-5 to TRBJ1-2, with a tentative D call TRBD1 (5 bases). This CDR3 comprises 14 residues. Germline V gives CDR1 MNHEY, CDR2 SVGAGI. V shed 7 bases and J shed 7 bases, with 19 bases lying between them.

The V and J genes are TRBV14 and TRBJ2-1; 9 nucleotides agree with TRBD1. Germline V gene data show CDR1 as SGHDN and CDR2 as FVKESK. V was pared by 4 bases and J by 9 bases, with 13 bases of the junction left unmatched. CDR3 length: 16 amino acids. The CDR3 is CASSPMTGQGEREQFF. The CDR3 nucleotides read TGTGCCAGCAGCCCAATGACGGGACAGGGTGAGCGTGAGCAGTTCTTC.

The CDR3 loop is CASSRIAGGPNGELFF. CDR3 bases: TGCGCCAGCAGCCGAATAGCGGGGGGGCCGAACGGGGAGCTGTTTTTT. The gene calls are TRBV5-1 and TRBJ2-2; TRBD2 aligns across 11 bases. CDR3 size: 16 residues. The J segment lost 7 bases and the V segment lost 4 bases, leaving 9 bases of the junction unmatched. Germline V lookup: CDR1 SGHRS, CDR2 YFSETQ.

This chain links TRBV20-1 with TRBJ2-5; D gene ambiguous. CDR1 is DFQATT and CDR2 is SNEGSKA in the germline V gene (reference sequence). The CDR3 is made up of 12 amino acids. Trimming removed 3 bases from V and 7 bases from J, with 12 bases in between. The CDR3 nucleotides read TGCAGTGCTAGTACCACCCTCGGGACCCAGTACTTC. It translates to CSASTTLGTQYF.

The chain couples TRBV6-1 to TRBJ2-6; D not resolved. This CDR3 comprises 18 residues. V was trimmed by 0 bases and J by 4 bases, leaving 16 bases between them. Germline V gene lookup returns CDR1 MNHNS and CDR2 SASEGT. The CDR3 coding sequence is TGTGCCAGCAGTGAAGCTTCCAATTACATCCGAGGGGCCAACGTCCTGACTTTC. Translated: CASSEASNYIRGANVLTF.

CDR3 sequence reads: CASSPSADTQYF. The CDR3 region has the DNA TGTGCCAGCAGCCCTAGTGCAGATACGCAGTATTTT. This chain connects TRBV2 to TRBJ2-3; D remains ambiguous. Germline values: CDR1 SNHLY, CDR2 FYNNEI. This CDR3 region has 12 residues. Between the trimmed V and J ends, which lost 6 bases and 4 bases, there was a span of 8 bases.

This chain connects TRBV15 to TRBJ2-2; D not resolved. Trimming left V 0 bases short and J 4 bases short, with 3 bases between. The CDR3 has 13 residues. Germline CDR1 and CDR2: LNHNV and YYDKDF (reference sequence). CDR3 loop: CATSRDLTGELFF. The DNA of the CDR3 is TGTGCCACCAGCAGAGATCTCACCGGGGAGCTGTTTTTT. The variable domain in full, with the rest retrieved from reference TRBV15 and TRBJ2-2, is DAMVIQNPRYQVTQFGKPVTLSCSQTLNHNVMYWYQQKSSQAPKLLFHYYDKDFNNEADTPDNFQSRRPNTSFCFLDIRSPGLGDTAMYLCATSRDLTGELFFGEGSRLTVL.

This CDR3 is CAWRERQAYYGYTF. CDR3 in DNA: TGTGCCTGGAGGGAGAGACAGGCTTACTATGGCTACACCTTC. V gene TRBV30 combines with J gene TRBJ1-2; the D gene is possibly TRBD1 (6 bases). The germline CDR1 and CDR2 sequences are GTSNPN and SVGIG (reference sequence). V gave up 3 bases and J gave up 3 bases, with 14 bases separating them. This CDR3 region has 14 residues.

This clone has just one count. V and J are TRBV4-3 and TRBJ1-5; tentatively, D is TRBD1 (5 bases). With 1 base removed from V and 4 bases from J, the gap between germline ends came to 14 bases. The V gene's germline CDR1 is LGHNA and CDR2 YSLEER. This CDR3 is built from 16 residues. The CDR3 protein is CASSQGVGGDNQPQHF. The CDR3 coding sequence is TGCGCCAGCAGCCAAGGGGTCGGGGGGGATAATCAGCCCCAGCATTTT.

The genes are TRBV5-1 and TRBJ2-7, with 12 bases matching TRBD1. The germline V gene has CDR1 SGHRS and CDR2 YFSETQ. Germline trimming cut 4 bases from V and 5 bases from J; bases unmatched to any gene: 10. The CDR3 is 16 amino acids. CDR3 DNA sequence: TGCGCCAGCAGCCCTGGGACAGGGGGCTTCCACGACGAGCAGTACTTC. It yields the protein CASSPGTGGFHDEQYF.

V gene TRBV24-1 combines with J gene TRBJ1-2, with TRBD1 matching 7 bases. The CDR3 totals 14 residues. V shed 2 bases and J 8 bases; nucleotides not matched to a gene: 7. CDR1 and CDR2 (germline): KGHDR, SFDVKD. The CDR3 nucleotides read TGTGCCACCAGTGATTCCGGGACAGTCGGCGGCTACACCTTC. Protein product: CATSDSGTVGGYTF.